This TCR beta chain emerged from a study of T-cell memory formation after mild COVID-19. Regarding this clonotype: Its antigen is undetermined.

V lost 0 bases and J lost 5; bases outside the gene matches: 7. CDR1 and CDR2 (germline): SGDLS, YYNGEE. The CDR3 is 15 amino acids. The study, taken as a whole, reports: The main location of contracting CD4+ clones was CM and EM, and that of contracting CD8+ clones was EMRA. Day 15 to 85 contractors were CD4/CD8 balanced; later expanders leaned CD4+. The study detected some responding clones in pre-infection memory, suggesting cross-reactive memory joined.

The 5'RACE method, run with constant-segment primers, produced TCR alpha and TCR beta cDNA libraries (carrying sample barcodes and UMIs). TCRdb fed the 5' RACE reads into MiXCR, producing one record per CDR3 protein. The sample carries roughly 500,000 distinct CDR3 sequences, roughly 22% recorded once. The sequencing input was PBMCs or a T cell subset sorted from them (not recorded which). J is TRBJ1-2 and V is TRBV9, with 7 bases matching TRBD1. The TCR sequence derives from an adult woman who had mild COVID-19 (a few samples of this study predate the infection). Cell type and time point are not known. The chain's CDR3 is CASSVGGRGEYGYTF. In DNA, the CDR3 is TGTGCCAGCAGCGTAGGGGGCAGGGGGGAGTATGGCTACACCTTC. The full variable domain, rest sourced from reference TRBV9 and TRBJ1-2, is DSGVTQTPKHLITATGQRVTLRCSPRSGDLSVYWYQQSLDQGLQFLIQYYNGEERAKGNILERFSAQQFPDLHSELNLSSLELGDSALYFCASSVGGRGEYGYTFGSGTRLTVV.